This T cell receptor (beta chain) was observed in a study of post-analysis software for immune sequencing data. For the study at large: Relapsing-remitting, secondary progressive and progressive-relapsing multiple sclerosis courses were included.

On this clonotype: Its specificity is unknown.

The length of the CDR3 is 17 residues. Germline V gene lookup returns CDR1 SGHRS and CDR2 YFSETQ. Trimming removed 4 bases at V and 0 bases at J, with 16 bases between. Study results and caveats: Compared with controls, patients had more of roughly five TRBV segments, including TRBV5-6, TRBV5-1 and TRBV20-1. Those samples that were prepared in the same batch co-clustered strongly by F measure. Relative to controls, patients with multiple sclerosis showed significantly lower normalized Chao1 diversity.

Unique molecular identifiers were carried by the TCR beta cDNA libraries. From the PCR reads, TCRdb called clonotypes with MiXCR, one entry per CDR3 protein. The top ten hold around 11% of the sample, which has roughly 670,000 distinct CDR3 sequences, approximately 60% seen once. The source material was blood. The sequence came from a girl aged 2 to 9 with multiple sclerosis. This chain uses TRBV5-1 with TRBJ1-4; possibly TRBD1 for D (6 bases). The CDR3 reads CASSLDPTGPTNEKLFF. DNA for the CDR3: TGCGCCAGCAGCCTGGATCCCACAGGGCCAACTAATGAAAAACTGTTTTTT.